This T cell receptor (beta chain) was recovered during a study of blood T cell repertoires in COVID-19. Study details: Both acute and convalescent COVID-19 samples were obtained from the United States, Italy and Spain. The analysed material was cDNA or gDNA that came from T cells, B-cell-depleted T cells, or PBMCs.

V lost 1 base, J lost 8 bases, and 9 bases stayed unmatched. The CDR3 length is 16 residues. The germline CDR1 and CDR2 sequences are LGHDT and YNNKEL (reference sequence). Source study methods: Reference gene primer amplification in the assay estimated nucleated cell counts. Measured with immunoSEQ multiplex PCR; TCRdb has only the in-frame clones, and not every one. V and J calls and clone size are given by that table; D and trimming were obtained from the DNA. Of roughly 230,000 clones in the sample, approximately 83% were seen once. This sequence joins TRBV3-1 (or the pseudogene TRBV3-2) and TRBJ2-1; 9 nucleotides agree with TRBD2. The receptor's source is a man between 50 and 59 years old with active or convalescent COVID-19. Sequencing input: peripheral blood. CDR3 in amino acids: CASSQGLAGSAYEQFF. The CDR3 coding sequence is TGTGCCAGCAGCCAAGGGCTAGCGGGGAGTGCGTATGAGCAGTTCTTC.